The 26 T cell receptor beta chains below all came from one sample that was sequenced in a study of multiple sclerosis patients with progressive multifocal leukoencephalopathy. This sample's time point: less than 7 months of natalizumab therapy. Clones were read by immunoSEQ multiplex PCR, and TCRdb kept only the in-frame ones, dropping some. This sample has under 30,000 clones, with around 92% found just once. Material: PBMCs, obtained from a patient treated with natalizumab. Source of these receptors: a human donor with multiple sclerosis.

The chain uses TRBV7-9 and TRBJ2-4; possible D gene TRBD1, 5 bases. The length of the CDR3 is 13 residues. The ends were cut back, 5 bases at V and 14 bases at J, with 19 bases in the middle. The germline CDR1 and CDR2 sequences are SEHNR and FQNEAQ (reference sequence). CDR3 nucleotides: TGTGCCAGCAGCGCCCCAACAGGTGTCCTTGAGTACTTC. Its translation: CASSAPTGVLEYF.

The rearrangement uses TRBV6-1 and TRBJ2-2; D tentatively reads TRBD1 or TRBD2 (5 bases each). CDR1 and CDR2 (germline): MNHNS, SASEGT. This CDR3 is built from 16 residues. Between the trimmed V and J ends, which lost 3 bases and 0 bases, there was a span of 11 bases. CDR3 residues: CASSDVRGANTGELFF. The CDR3 DNA reads as TGTGCCAGCAGTGATGTGCGAGGGGCGAACACCGGGGAGCTGTTTTTT.

This chain's CDR3 is CASTKRAGGPVPGELFF. The CDR3 DNA follows: TGCGCCAGCACCAAAAGGGCGGGAGGGCCGGTTCCCGGGGAGCTGTTTTTT. The chain employs TRBV10-1 and TRBJ2-2; 9 nucleotides match TRBD2. CDR3 length equals 17 residues. In germline, CDR1 is WNHNN, CDR2 SYGVQD (reference sequence). The J segment lost 6 bases and the V segment lost 7 bases, leaving 15 bases of the junction unmatched.

The chain combines TRBV30 with TRBJ1-6; possible D gene TRBD1, 5 bases. The germline CDR1 and CDR2 sequences are GTSNPN and SVGIG (reference sequence). CDR3 size: 14 residues. Trimming removed 3 bases from V and 9 bases from J, with 15 bases in between. CDR3 in DNA: TGTGCCTGGAGGGTAGGGGACGGAGGTTCACCCCTCCACTTT. Residues: CAWRVGDGGSPLHF.

This chain connects TRBV28 to TRBJ1-3; D unresolved. The germline V gene encodes CDR1 MDHEN and CDR2 SYDVKM. The CDR3 extends over 17 amino acids. Deletions cut 1 base from V and 0 bases from J, with 13 bases between. The CDR3 nucleotides are TGTGCCAGCAGTTTATTAATTGGGAAAAGCTCTGGAAACACCATATATTTT. This sequence encodes CASSLLIGKSSGNTIYF.

This clone showed up just once. The rearrangement uses TRBV5-6 and TRBJ2-7; 11 bases agree with TRBD2. The CDR3 has 17 residues. Per germline, CDR1 SGHDT and CDR2 YYEEEE. V shed 5 bases and J 2 bases; nucleotides not matched to a gene: 12. The CDR3 sequence: CASRVRAVTSGTYEQYF. Written as DNA, the CDR3 is TGTGCCAGCAGGGTGAGGGCGGTGACTAGCGGGACCTACGAGCAGTACTTC. Full variable domain (missing parts from reference TRBV5-6 and TRBJ2-7): DAGVTQSPTHLIKTRGQQVTLRCSPKSGHDTVSWYQQALGQGPQFIFQYYEEEERQRGNFPDRFSGHQFPNYSSELNVNALLLGDSALYLCASRVRAVTSGTYEQYFGPGTRLTVT.

The rearrangement uses TRBV5-6 and TRBJ2-7; 7 bases are shared with TRBD2. Germline trimming cut 6 bases from V and 2 bases from J; bases unmatched to any gene: 8. The CDR3 runs to 14 residues. Germline values: CDR1 SGHDT, CDR2 YYEEEE. In DNA, the CDR3 is TGTGCCAGCACCTGGGGGGGGGAGACCTACGAGCAGTACTTC. Translation: CASTWGGETYEQYF.

A few counts support this clone. V gene TRBV4-3 combines with J gene TRBJ1-3, with D maybe TRBD1 (5 bases). From germline, CDR1 is LGHNA and CDR2 YSLEER. V shed 1 base and J shed 0 bases, with 10 bases lying between them. The CDR3 length is 16 residues. The CDR3 DNA is TGCGCCAGCAGCCAAGGGGGCACCTTCTCTGGAAACACCATATATTTT. Its translation: CASSQGGTFSGNTIYF.

The rearrangement uses TRBV6-1 and TRBJ1-1; D gene unclear. CDR1 and CDR2 from the germline V gene are MNHNS and SASEGT. This CDR3 is 15 amino acids long. Trimming removed 6 bases at V and 1 base at J, with 15 bases between. The CDR3 nucleotides are TGTGCCAGCAGACCCCGACCTGACGGGAACACTGAAGCTTTCTTT. Residues: CASRPRPDGNTEAFF.

This clone has only one observation. This rearrangement joins TRBV5-1 to TRBJ2-7; either TRBD1 or TRBD2 may supply D (5 bases each). This CDR3 has 14 residues. The V gene lost 0 bases and the J gene lost 2 bases, with 9 bases spanning the gap. Germline values: CDR1 SGHRS, CDR2 YFSETQ. The CDR3 bases are TGCGCCAGCAGCTTGGTTGGGGGAACCTACGAGCAGTACTTC. Encoded protein: CASSLVGGTYEQYF.

The rearrangement links TRBV7-2 to TRBJ1-5; perhaps TRBD1 as D (6 bases). Trimming removed 5 bases at V and 7 bases at J, with 15 bases between. The CDR3 runs 14 residues. CDR1 is SGHTA and CDR2 is FQGNSA in the germline V gene. CDR3 residues: CASSPGQTQQPQHF. The DNA of the CDR3 is TGTGCCAGCAGCCCCGGACAGACGCAACAGCCCCAGCATTTT. The full variable domain, rest sourced from reference TRBV7-2 and TRBJ1-5, is GAGVSQSPSNKVTEKGKDVELRCDPISGHTALYWYRQSLGQGLEFLIYFQGNSAPDKSGLPSDRFSAERTGGSVSTLTIQRTQQEDSAVYLCASSPGQTQQPQHFGDGTRLSIL.

The chain employs TRBV4-3 and TRBJ2-7; TRBD2 is a possible D gene (6 bases). The CDR3 runs 18 residues. The V gene lost 2 bases and the J gene lost 1 base, with 21 bases spanning the gap. The germline gives CDR1 LGHNA, CDR2 YSLEER. For the CDR3, the DNA is TGCGCCAGCAGCCAATCTCCAGGCGGAGCGGGCCATTCCTACGAGCAGTACTTC. Its translation: CASSQSPGGAGHSYEQYF.

The chain combines TRBV7-2 with TRBJ1-5; D is undetermined. Trimming stripped 5 bases from V and 5 bases from J, with 10 bases between. The germline V gene has CDR1 SGHTA and CDR2 FQGNSA. This CDR3 region has 13 residues. The DNA of the CDR3 is TGTGCCAGCAGCCTCAATGCGGATCAGCCCCAGCATTTT. This gives the protein CASSLNADQPQHF.

This chain uses TRBV7-3 with TRBJ2-2; perhaps TRBD2 as D (6 bases). The length of the CDR3 is 14 residues. Per germline, CDR1 SGHTA and CDR2 FQGTGA. V lost 5 bases and J 7 bases, leaving 14 bases between the germline ends. The CDR3 spells CASSPTWGDGELFF. For the CDR3, the DNA is TGTGCCAGCAGCCCCACTTGGGGGGACGGGGAGCTGTTTTTT.

The chain uses TRBV7-9 and TRBJ1-2; 8 bases agree with TRBD1. After removal of 4 bases from V and 3 bases from J, the junction contained 10 bases not matched to a gene. From germline, CDR1 is SEHNR and CDR2 FQNEAQ (reference sequence). The CDR3 has 16 residues. Written as DNA, the CDR3 is TGTGCCAGCAGCTCCCTCGCAGGGGGCGAATACTATGGCTACACCTTC. This encodes CASSSLAGGEYYGYTF.

The chain recombines TRBV4-3 with TRBJ2-1, with 7 bases identical to TRBD2. V was pared by 4 bases and J by 9 bases, with 12 bases of the junction left unmatched. CDR3 size: 15 residues. Germline CDR1 and CDR2: LGHNA and YSLEER. CDR3 residues: CASSPPTSKRGEQFF. Written as DNA, the CDR3 is TGCGCCAGCAGCCCCCCGACTAGCAAGCGGGGTGAGCAGTTCTTC.

This sequence joins TRBV6-5 and TRBJ1-2, with a tentative D call TRBD1 (5 bases). The CDR3 totals 13 residues. The germline V gene has CDR1 MNHEY and CDR2 SVGAGI. V was cut by 8 bases and J by 2 bases, with 12 bases left in between. The CDR3 coding sequence is TGTGCCAGCTTTGACCAGGGAAACTATGGCTACACCTTC. It is translated as CASFDQGNYGYTF.

In this sample, this clone turned up a few times. The V call is TRBV5-1, the J call TRBJ2-2, with D unresolved. The CDR3 is made up of 13 amino acids. V shed 0 bases and J shed 4 bases, with 4 bases lying between them. Germline CDR1 SGHRS, CDR2 YFSETQ. The CDR3 DNA reads TGCGCCAGCAGCTTGGGGGCCACCGGGGAGCTGTTTTTT. As protein: CASSLGATGELFF.

The chain uses TRBV6-5 and TRBJ2-4; tentatively, D is TRBD1 (6 bases). CDR1 is MNHEY and CDR2 is SVGAGI in the germline V gene. The CDR3 consists of 15 residues. V gave up 2 bases and J gave up 5 bases, with 13 bases separating them. The CDR3 spells CASSYIRGRQNIQYF. Written as DNA, the CDR3 is TGTGCCAGCAGTTACATCAGGGGTCGGCAAAACATTCAGTACTTC.

The rearrangement links TRBV4-1 to TRBJ1-5, with D possibly being TRBD1 (6 bases). Germline V CDR1 and CDR2: MGHRA, YSYEKL. The CDR3 is made up of 16 amino acids. Trimming stripped 1 base from V and 4 bases from J, with 14 bases between. The CDR3 region has the DNA TGCGCCAGCAGCCAAGGGCCAGGGGAATTGAATCAGCCCCAGCATTTT. This codes for CASSQGPGELNQPQHF.

This chain joins TRBV18 and TRBJ1-1; D gene uncertain. The germline gives CDR1 KGHSH, CDR2 LQKENI. The CDR3 spans 15 residues. The V end lost 2 bases, the J end lost 4 bases, and 14 bases lay between the germline ends. CDR3 residues: CASSPKMERTTEAFF. In nucleotides, the CDR3 is TGTGCCAGCTCACCAAAGATGGAGAGGACCACTGAAGCTTTCTTT.

The chain recombines TRBV5-1 with TRBJ2-1, with D maybe TRBD2 (5 bases). The CDR3 consists of 13 residues. Trimming shortened V by 4 bases and J by 5 bases, and 10 bases separated the two germline ends. Germline V gene data show CDR1 as SGHRS and CDR2 as YFSETQ. The CDR3 here is CASSRSGNNEQFF. The CDR3 nucleotides read TGCGCCAGCAGCCGAAGCGGTAACAATGAGCAGTTCTTC. The entire variable domain, with the rest obtained from reference TRBV5-1 and TRBJ2-1, is as follows: KAGVTQTPRYLIKTRGQQVTLSCSPISGHRSVSWYQQTPGQGLQFLFEYFSETQRNKGNFPGRFSGRQFSNSRSEMNVSTLELGDSALYLCASSRSGNNEQFFGPGTRLTVL.

This clone showed up just a few times. The DNA for the CDR3 is TGTGCCAGCAGCTCCGGGACAGGGGGTTACGAGCAGTACTTC. Translation gives CASSSGTGGYEQYF. The rearrangement uses TRBV7-9 and TRBJ2-7; 11 bases fit TRBD1. The CDR3 spans 14 residues. With 4 bases clipped from V and 4 bases from J, the junction kept 3 bases outside the gene matches. The germline gives CDR1 SEHNR, CDR2 FQNEAQ (reference sequence).

V is TRBV27 and J is TRBJ2-1; D gene uncertain. This CDR3 has 16 residues. Germline CDR1 and CDR2: MNHEY and SMNVEV (reference sequence). The V and J ends lost 5 bases and 1 base respectively, with 15 bases between them. CDR3: CASSIYFPGSYNEQFF. The CDR3 DNA is TGTGCCAGCAGTATATACTTCCCTGGGTCCTACAATGAGCAGTTCTTC.

This chain connects TRBV6-5 to TRBJ1-3; 8 bases map to TRBD1. Trimming removed 6 bases from V and 4 bases from J; junction bases left unmatched: 8. This CDR3 comprises 15 residues. Germline loops: CDR1 MNHEY, CDR2 SVGAGI. The CDR3 DNA follows: TGTGCCAGCAGCCTTACAGGGGGATCAGGAAACACCATATATTTT. Translation: CASSLTGGSGNTIYF.

This rearrangement joins TRBV13 to TRBJ1-1; D unclear. The CDR3 extends over 11 amino acids. V lost 3 bases, J lost 11 bases, and 10 bases lay in between. Germline V lookup: CDR1 PRHDT, CDR2 FYEKMQ (reference sequence). CDR3 in amino acids: CASSFGLEAFF. The CDR3 DNA sequence: TGTGCCAGCAGCTTCGGTTTGGAGGCTTTCTTT.